Included here is one T cell receptor (beta chain) sequence, with context. Its antigen remains unknown. Sequencing was performed with immunoSEQ multiplex PCR; in TCRdb, only in-frame clones are kept and a portion is missing. The profile shows some 90,000 clones, roughly 87% of them singletons. CDR1 is MDHEN and CDR2 is SYDVKM in the germline V gene. The CDR3 spans 16 residues. The junction had 12 bases not matched to a gene; V was cut back by 2 bases and J by 9 bases. The source of the sample is a study of cytomegalovirus exposure and HLA in healthy donors. As for the study in general: Both the roughly 120 validation repertoires and the roughly 620 first-cohort repertoires used the same platform, as reported by a later analysis. General study points: In a later analysis, first-cohort TCR clusters were found to tend to co-occur in the 100 to 150 validation repertoires.

This TCR was sampled from a young man in good health and CMV-seropositive. Sequencing was done on a sample of PBMCs. The genes are TRBV28 and TRBJ2-1; TRBD2 matches at 8 bases. CDR3: CASSLNLLGLAAEQFF. DNA for the CDR3: TGTGCCAGCAGTTTAAACCTCCTAGGACTAGCTGCTGAGCAGTTCTTC.